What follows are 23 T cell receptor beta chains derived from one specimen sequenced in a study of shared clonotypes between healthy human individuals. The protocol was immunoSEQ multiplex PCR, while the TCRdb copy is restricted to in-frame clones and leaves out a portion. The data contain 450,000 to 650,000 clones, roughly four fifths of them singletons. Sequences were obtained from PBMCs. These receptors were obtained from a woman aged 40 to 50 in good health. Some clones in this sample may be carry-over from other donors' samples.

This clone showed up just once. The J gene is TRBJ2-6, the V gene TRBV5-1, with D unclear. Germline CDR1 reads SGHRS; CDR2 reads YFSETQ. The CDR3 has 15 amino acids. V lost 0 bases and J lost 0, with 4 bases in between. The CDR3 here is CASSLDDSGANVLTF. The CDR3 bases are TGCGCCAGCAGCTTGGACGACTCTGGGGCCAACGTCCTGACTTTC.

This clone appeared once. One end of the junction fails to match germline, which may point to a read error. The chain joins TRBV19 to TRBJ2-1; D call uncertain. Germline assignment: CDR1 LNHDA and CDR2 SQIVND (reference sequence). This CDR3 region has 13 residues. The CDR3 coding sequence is TGTGCCAGTAGAATAGACTTCTACAATGAGCAGTTCTTC. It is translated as CASRIDFYNEQFF.

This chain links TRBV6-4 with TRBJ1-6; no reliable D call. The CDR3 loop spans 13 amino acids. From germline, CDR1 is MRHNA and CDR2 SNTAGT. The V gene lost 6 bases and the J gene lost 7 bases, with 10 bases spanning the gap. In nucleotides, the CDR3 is TGTGCCAGCAGCCCGTCCGAGAATTCACCCCTCCACTTT. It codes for CASSPSENSPLHF.

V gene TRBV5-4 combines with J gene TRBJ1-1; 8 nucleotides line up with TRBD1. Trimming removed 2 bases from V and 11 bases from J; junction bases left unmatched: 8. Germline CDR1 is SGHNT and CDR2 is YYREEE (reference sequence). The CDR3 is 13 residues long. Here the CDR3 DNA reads TGTGCCAGCAGCTTCGGACAGGGAGTTGGTGCTTTCTTT. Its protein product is CASSFGQGVGAFF.

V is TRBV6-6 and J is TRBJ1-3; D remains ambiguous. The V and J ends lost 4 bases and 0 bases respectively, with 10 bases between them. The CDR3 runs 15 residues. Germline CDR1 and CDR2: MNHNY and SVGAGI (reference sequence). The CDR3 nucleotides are TGTGCCAGCAGTTTCCTCGGGTCCTCTGGAAACACCATATATTTT. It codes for CASSFLGSSGNTIYF.

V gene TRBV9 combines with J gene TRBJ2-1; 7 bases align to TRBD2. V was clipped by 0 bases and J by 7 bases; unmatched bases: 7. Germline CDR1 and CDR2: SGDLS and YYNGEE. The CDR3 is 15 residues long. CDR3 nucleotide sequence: TGTGCCAGCAGCGTAGGGACTAGGGCGGGGAATGAGCAGTTCTTC. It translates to CASSVGTRAGNEQFF. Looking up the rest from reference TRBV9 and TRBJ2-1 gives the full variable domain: DSGVTQTPKHLITATGQRVTLRCSPRSGDLSVYWYQQSLDQGLQFLIQYYNGEERAKGNILERFSAQQFPDLHSELNLSSLELGDSALYFCASSVGTRAGNEQFFGPGTRLTVL.

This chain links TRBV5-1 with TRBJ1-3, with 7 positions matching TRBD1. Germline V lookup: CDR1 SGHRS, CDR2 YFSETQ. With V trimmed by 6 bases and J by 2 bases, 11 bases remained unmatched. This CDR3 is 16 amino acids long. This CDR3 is CASTQGGDPTGNTIYF. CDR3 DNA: TGCGCCAGCACCCAGGGGGGGGACCCAACTGGAAACACCATATATTTT. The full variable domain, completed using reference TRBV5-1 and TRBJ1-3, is KAGVTQTPRYLIKTRGQQVTLSCSPISGHRSVSWYQQTPGQGLQFLFEYFSETQRNKGNFPGRFSGRQFSNSRSEMNVSTLELGDSALYLCASTQGGDPTGNTIYFGEGSWLTVV.

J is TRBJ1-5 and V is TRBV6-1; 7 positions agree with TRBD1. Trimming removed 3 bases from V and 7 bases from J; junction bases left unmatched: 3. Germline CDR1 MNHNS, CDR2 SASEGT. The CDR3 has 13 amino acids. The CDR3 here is CASSEDRWQPQHF. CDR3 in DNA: TGTGCCAGCAGTGAGGACAGGTGGCAGCCCCAGCATTTT.

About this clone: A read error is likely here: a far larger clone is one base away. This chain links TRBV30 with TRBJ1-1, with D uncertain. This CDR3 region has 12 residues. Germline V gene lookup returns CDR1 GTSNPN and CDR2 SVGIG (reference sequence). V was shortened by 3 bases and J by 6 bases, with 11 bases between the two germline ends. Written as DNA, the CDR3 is TGTGCCTGGAGGGAGGGTCACTCTGAAGCTTTCTTT. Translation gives CAWREGHSEAFF.

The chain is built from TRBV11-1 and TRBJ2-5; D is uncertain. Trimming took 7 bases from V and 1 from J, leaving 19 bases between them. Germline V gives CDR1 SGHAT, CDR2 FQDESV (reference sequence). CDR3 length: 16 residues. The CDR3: CASILIWAGPQETQYF. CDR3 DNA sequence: TGTGCCAGCATTCTCATCTGGGCAGGACCCCAAGAGACCCAGTACTTC.

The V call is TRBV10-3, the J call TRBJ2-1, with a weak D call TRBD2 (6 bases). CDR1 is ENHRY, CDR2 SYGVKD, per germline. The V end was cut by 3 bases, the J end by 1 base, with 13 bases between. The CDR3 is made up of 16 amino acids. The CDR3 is CAISESISGSYNEQFF. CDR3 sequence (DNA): TGTGCCATCAGTGAATCGATTAGCGGTTCCTACAATGAGCAGTTCTTC.

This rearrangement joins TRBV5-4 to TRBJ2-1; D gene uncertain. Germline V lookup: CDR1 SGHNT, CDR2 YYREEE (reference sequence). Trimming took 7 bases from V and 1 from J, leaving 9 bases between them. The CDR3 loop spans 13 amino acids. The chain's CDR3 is CASAAVSYNEQFF. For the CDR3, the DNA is TGTGCCAGCGCCGCGGTGTCCTACAATGAGCAGTTCTTC.

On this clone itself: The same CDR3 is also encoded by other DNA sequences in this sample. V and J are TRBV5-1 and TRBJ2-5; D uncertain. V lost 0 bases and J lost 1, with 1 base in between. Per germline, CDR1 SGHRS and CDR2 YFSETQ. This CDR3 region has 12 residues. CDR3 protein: CASSLGQETQYF. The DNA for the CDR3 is TGCGCCAGCAGCTTGGGCCAAGAGACCCAGTACTTC.

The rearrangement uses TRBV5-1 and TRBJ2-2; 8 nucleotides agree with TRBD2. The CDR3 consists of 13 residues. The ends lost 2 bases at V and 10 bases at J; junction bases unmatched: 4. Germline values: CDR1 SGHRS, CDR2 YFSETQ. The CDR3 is CASSFSGNVELFF. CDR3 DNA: TGCGCCAGCAGCTTTAGCGGGAATGTGGAGCTGTTTTTT.

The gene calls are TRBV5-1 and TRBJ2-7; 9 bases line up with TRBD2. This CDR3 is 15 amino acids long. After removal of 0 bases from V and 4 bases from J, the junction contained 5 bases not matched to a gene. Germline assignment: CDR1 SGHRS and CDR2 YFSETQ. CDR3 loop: CASSLGGSGSYEQYF. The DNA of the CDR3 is TGCGCCAGCAGCTTGGGGGGTAGCGGGAGTTACGAGCAGTACTTC. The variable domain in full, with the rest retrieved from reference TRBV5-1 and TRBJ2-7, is KAGVTQTPRYLIKTRGQQVTLSCSPISGHRSVSWYQQTPGQGLQFLFEYFSETQRNKGNFPGRFSGRQFSNSRSEMNVSTLELGDSALYLCASSLGGSGSYEQYFGPGTRLTVT.

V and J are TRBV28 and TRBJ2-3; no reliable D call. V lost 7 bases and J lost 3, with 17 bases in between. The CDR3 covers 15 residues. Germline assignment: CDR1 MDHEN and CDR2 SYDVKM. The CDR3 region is CASTPTPARTDTQYF. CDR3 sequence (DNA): TGTGCCAGCACCCCAACCCCGGCGAGGACAGATACGCAGTATTTT.

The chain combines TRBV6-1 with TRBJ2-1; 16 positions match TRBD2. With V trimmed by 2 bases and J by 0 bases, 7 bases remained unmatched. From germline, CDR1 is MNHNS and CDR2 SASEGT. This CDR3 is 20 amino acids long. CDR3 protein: CASSEQGLAGGPRSYNEQFF. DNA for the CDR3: TGTGCCAGCAGTGAACAGGGACTAGCGGGAGGGCCCCGCTCCTACAATGAGCAGTTCTTC.

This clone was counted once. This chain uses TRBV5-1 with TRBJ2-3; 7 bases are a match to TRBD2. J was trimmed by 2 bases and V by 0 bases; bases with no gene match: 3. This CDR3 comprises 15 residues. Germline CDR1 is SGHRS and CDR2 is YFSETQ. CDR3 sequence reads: CASSLASGYTDTQYF. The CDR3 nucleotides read TGCGCCAGCAGCTTGGCTAGCGGATACACAGATACGCAGTATTTT.

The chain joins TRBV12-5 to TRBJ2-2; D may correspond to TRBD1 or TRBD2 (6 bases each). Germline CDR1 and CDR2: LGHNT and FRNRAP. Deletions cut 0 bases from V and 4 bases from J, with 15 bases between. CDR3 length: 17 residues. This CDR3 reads CASGLVHGGRVTGELFF. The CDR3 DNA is TGTGCTAGTGGTTTGGTACATGGGGGGCGAGTCACCGGGGAGCTGTTTTTT.

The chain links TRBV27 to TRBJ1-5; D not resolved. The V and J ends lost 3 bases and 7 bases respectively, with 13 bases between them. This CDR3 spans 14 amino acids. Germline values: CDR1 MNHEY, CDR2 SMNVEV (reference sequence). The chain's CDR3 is CASSFLRGAQPQHF. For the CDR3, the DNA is TGTGCCAGCAGTTTCCTTCGCGGAGCCCAGCCCCAGCATTTT.

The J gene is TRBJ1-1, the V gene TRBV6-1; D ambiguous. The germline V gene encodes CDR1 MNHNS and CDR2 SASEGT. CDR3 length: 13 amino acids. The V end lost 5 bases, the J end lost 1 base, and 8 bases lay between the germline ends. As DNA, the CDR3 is TGTGCCAGCAGTTCCCTGTCGAACACTGAAGCTTTCTTT. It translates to CASSSLSNTEAFF.

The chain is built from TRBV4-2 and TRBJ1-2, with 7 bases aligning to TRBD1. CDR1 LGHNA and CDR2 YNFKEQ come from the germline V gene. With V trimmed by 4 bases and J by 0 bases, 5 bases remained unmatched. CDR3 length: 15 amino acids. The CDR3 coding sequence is TGTGCCAGCAGCCCGAGACAGGGACCTAACTATGGCTACACCTTC. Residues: CASSPRQGPNYGYTF.

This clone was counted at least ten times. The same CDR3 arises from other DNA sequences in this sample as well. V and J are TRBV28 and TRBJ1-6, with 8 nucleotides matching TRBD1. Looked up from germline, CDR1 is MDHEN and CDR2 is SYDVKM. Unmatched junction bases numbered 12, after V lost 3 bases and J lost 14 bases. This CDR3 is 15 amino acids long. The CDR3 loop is CASSFWTGRIPALHF. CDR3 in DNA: TGTGCCAGCAGTTTCTGGACAGGGAGAATTCCGGCCCTCCACTTT.